A selection of T cell receptor beta chains follows, all from one sample in a study of T cell clusters in autoimmune cytopenias. Each CDR3 protein gets one entry in TCRdb, which reprocessed the multiplex PCR reads and gives no DNA. With more than 7,500 distinct CDR3 sequences in the sample, the ten largest clones hold around 5.9%. Source material: peripheral blood. Every receptor here comes from a human donor with an autoimmune cytopenia or autoimmune hepatitis (not recorded which). CDR3s include the opening cysteine and the closing phenylalanine or tryptophan. Each record gives: V gene, clone size, J gene, CDR3 protein. Not all rows give a size; the values are once, few, many and, for expanded clones, a class.

>TRBV6-6|.|TRBJ1-2
CASSPTPQGAHGYTF
>TRBV20-1|.|TRBJ1-3
CSAASGRLSGNTIYF
>TRBV29-1|medium-sized|TRBJ2-2
CSGRSSNTGELFF
>TRBV12-3/TRBV12-4|.|TRBJ2-2
CASRKLGRTVPGELFF
>TRBV29-1|medium-sized|TRBJ1-5
CSVAPTGLNQPQHF
>TRBV12-3/TRBV12-4|.|TRBJ2-2
CASSPDPGVYTGELFF
>TRBV15|.|TRBJ2-3
CATSRDPNGDTQYF
>TRBV5-5|.|TRBJ1-1
CASSYRSPEAFF
>TRBV25-1|.|TRBJ1-2
CASSHPRRGAGYTF
>TRBV5-4|medium-sized|TRBJ2-2
CASSPGQGASTGELFF
>TRBV18|medium-sized|TRBJ2-3
CASSPKSADTQYF
>TRBV5-6|medium-sized|TRBJ2-5
CASRPQGAQETQYF
>TRBV20-1|.|TRBJ1-1
CSALSDRGLTEAFF
>TRBV6-5|medium-sized|TRBJ1-2
CASRDSTNYGYTF
>TRBV5-4|medium-sized|TRBJ2-1
CASSLRDNEQFF
>TRBV12-3/TRBV12-4|medium-sized|TRBJ2-7
CASSRRPNGGYEQYF
>TRBV6-5|medium-sized|TRBJ2-6
CASSYLGGGRGGANVLTF
>TRBV4-2|.|TRBJ1-1
CASSQGGGSQAVRAFF
>TRBV12-3/TRBV12-4|.|TRBJ2-5
CASSPGWGRLQETQYF
>TRBV7-6|.|TRBJ2-7
CASSLIGEKREPYEQYF
>TRBV19|.|TRBJ1-1
CASSYSRYGVGDTEAFF
>TRBV29-1|medium-sized|TRBJ2-3
CSVRNTGGFADTQYF
>TRBV6-1|.|TRBJ1-1
CASSERVAMNTEAFF
>TRBV6-2/TRBV6-3|medium-sized|TRBJ2-2
CASSYWGTSGGANTGELFF
>TRBV6-5|medium-sized|TRBJ1-2
CASRNPGSYGYTF
>TRBV5-6|medium-sized|TRBJ1-2
CASSSGTDLHNYGYTF
>TRBV19|medium-sized|TRBJ2-1
CASSMPGQGGTNEQFF
>TRBV6-4|medium-sized|TRBJ2-7
CARNLAGSQREQYF
>TRBV6-1|.|TRBJ1-1
CASTQDFRRNTEAFF
>TRBV18|medium-sized|TRBJ2-3
CASSPISTDTQYF
>TRBV12-5|.|TRBJ2-3
CASGLVTGGQGVTQYF